These 31 T cell receptor beta chains share one sample of origin, sequenced in a study of T-cell reconstitution after alpha-beta-depleted transplantation in children. Library preparation (for TCRbeta) was performed with unique molecular identifiers. TCRdb passed the PCR reads through MiXCR, listing each CDR3 protein once. The table lists a few hundred thousand distinct CDR3 sequences, roughly 25% of them singletons. This specimen was PBMCs, taken before TCRalphabeta/CD19-depleted stem cell transplant. The receptors stem from a girl aged 2-15 years with Fanconi anemia, due to receive a stem cell transplant.

This rearrangement joins TRBV20-1 to TRBJ1-2; 7 nucleotides align to TRBD1. V shed 8 bases, J shed 3 bases, and the junction held 12 bases outside the gene matches. Germline CDR1 DFQATT, CDR2 SNEGSKA (reference sequence). The CDR3 has 14 amino acids. Here the CDR3 reads CSFNTGTVDYGYTF. CDR3 DNA sequence: TGCAGTTTTAATACCGGGACAGTCGACTATGGCTACACCTTC.

Ten or more counts support this clonotype. This chain uses TRBV29-1 with TRBJ2-7; 7 positions agree with TRBD2. The CDR3 totals 12 residues. Germline loops: CDR1 SQVTM, CDR2 ANQGSEA. V shed 7 bases and J 3 bases; nucleotides not matched to a gene: 6. CDR3 sequence: CSAATSSYEQYF. Written as DNA, the CDR3 is TGCAGCGCGGCGACTAGCAGCTACGAGCAGTACTTC.

This clonotype was detected ten times or more. This chain joins TRBV18 and TRBJ2-7, with D perhaps given as TRBD1 or TRBD2 (5 bases each). CDR3 length: 15 residues. Looked up from germline, CDR1 is KGHSH and CDR2 is LQKENI. V gave up 5 bases and J gave up 2 bases, with 16 bases separating them. CDR3 bases: TGTGCCAGCTCATCGTTAACGGGGCTCGCCTACGAGCAGTACTTC. As protein: CASSSLTGLAYEQYF.

This clonotype was found many times. The chain uses TRBV7-2 and TRBJ2-7, with TRBD2 matching 9 bases. Germline trimming cut 7 bases from V and 0 bases from J; bases unmatched to any gene: 7. The V gene's germline CDR1 is SGHTA and CDR2 FQGNSA. The CDR3 runs 15 residues. The chain's CDR3 is CASTTTSGTSYEQYF. The CDR3 DNA reads as TGTGCCAGCACCACGACTAGCGGCACCTCCTACGAGCAGTACTTC. The full variable domain, in which reference TRBV7-2 and TRBJ2-7 provide the parts outside the CDR3, is GAGVSQSPSNKVTEKGKDVELRCDPISGHTALYWYRQSLGQGLEFLIYFQGNSAPDKSGLPSDRFSAERTGGSVSTLTIQRTQQEDSAVYLCASTTTSGTSYEQYFGPGTRLTVT.

With respect to this clonotype: This may arise from a read error, as a much more abundant clone is one base away. The chain carries TRBV7-2 and TRBJ1-2; no firm D call. This CDR3 contains 14 residues. Germline CDR1 reads SGHTA; CDR2 reads FQGNSA. V was clipped by 5 bases and J by 5 bases, with 15 bases between them. The CDR3 region has the DNA TGTGCCAGCAGCCTCATGGTCGGGTTGTATGGCTACACCTTC. Encoded protein: CASSLMVGLYGYTF.

This sequence joins TRBV12-3 or TRBV12-4 and TRBJ1-6; 9 bases agree with TRBD1. Trimming cost V 4 bases and J 8 bases; bases outside gene matches: 6. The CDR3 has 15 amino acids. The CDR3 here is CASSSMGQGDSPLHF. CDR3 bases: TGTGCCAGCAGTTCAATGGGACAGGGAGATTCACCCCTCCACTTT.

This clonotype was seen more than once but under ten times. The genes are TRBV29-1 and TRBJ2-3; 8 bases fit TRBD2. Germline V gives CDR1 SQVTM, CDR2 ANQGSEA. CDR3 size: 11 residues. Unmatched junction bases numbered 6, after V lost 5 bases and J lost 11 bases. CDR3 amino acids: CSVSVAGRQYF. CDR3 DNA: TGCAGCGTTTCCGTAGCGGGACGGCAGTATTTT.

V and J are TRBV7-9 and TRBJ2-1; no definite D call. Trimming stripped 3 bases from V and 12 bases from J, with 12 bases between. CDR1 and CDR2 from the germline V gene are SEHNR and FQNEAQ (reference sequence). CDR3 length equals 12 residues. The CDR3 region has the DNA TGTGCCAGCAGCTTTGGTGGTTTCGGGCAGTTCTTC. Its translation is CASSFGGFGQFF. The full variable domain, its missing parts supplied by reference TRBV7-9 and TRBJ2-1, is DTGVSQNPRHKITKRGQNVTFRCDPISEHNRLYWYRQTLGQGPEFLTYFQNEAQLEKSRLLSDRFSAERPKGSFSTLEIQRTEQGDSAMYLCASSFGGFGQFFGPGTRLTVL.

In its sample, this clonotype was seen many times. The chain employs TRBV20-1 and TRBJ2-1; the D gene is possibly TRBD1 (5 bases). Germline loops: CDR1 DFQATT, CDR2 SNEGSKA (reference sequence). The CDR3 has 13 residues. The V and J ends lost 0 bases and 8 bases respectively, with 11 bases between them. The CDR3 protein is CSARDGAVDEQFF. CDR3 sequence (DNA): TGCAGTGCTAGAGATGGGGCAGTTGATGAGCAGTTCTTC.

In its sample, this clonotype was seen many times. The chain combines TRBV6-5 with TRBJ2-3, with 12 bases fitting TRBD2. With V trimmed by 2 bases and J by 5 bases, 2 bases remained unmatched. CDR1 MNHEY and CDR2 SVGAGI come from the germline V gene. The CDR3 loop spans 15 amino acids. The CDR3 spells CASSYVTSGRDTQYF. The CDR3 DNA reads as TGTGCCAGCAGTTACGTGACTAGCGGGAGAGATACGCAGTATTTT.

CDR3 sequence: CASSLCWDITYEQYF. The DNA of the CDR3 is TGTGCCAGCAGCTTATGTTGGGACATCACCTACGAGCAGTACTTC. This chain links TRBV7-7 with TRBJ2-7; TRBD1 might be the D (6 bases). This CDR3 is 15 amino acids long. Germline V lookup: CDR1 SSHAT, CDR2 FNYEAQ (reference sequence). Trimming removed 2 bases from V and 2 bases from J, with 13 bases in between.

Here the CDR3 DNA reads TGTGCCAGCAGCAAAATATGGGGACTATCTGCTTACGAGCAGTACTTC. It is translated as CASSKIWGLSAYEQYF. V usage is TRBV5-4 and J usage is TRBJ2-7; 7 nucleotides align to TRBD2. The ends lost 4 bases at V and 4 bases at J; junction bases unmatched: 14. The length of the CDR3 is 16 residues. CDR1 is SGHNT and CDR2 is YYREEE in the germline V gene (reference sequence).

The genes are TRBV20-1 and TRBJ2-2; no definite D call. The V end was cut by 4 bases, the J end by 1 base, with 16 bases between. Germline V gene lookup returns CDR1 DFQATT and CDR2 SNEGSKA (reference sequence). The CDR3 runs to 16 residues. CDR3 residues: CSATPRLLLNTGELFF. CDR3 DNA sequence: TGCAGTGCTACCCCCCGGTTACTGCTGAACACCGGGGAGCTGTTTTTT.

This clonotype has ten or more counts. V is TRBV12-3 or TRBV12-4 and J is TRBJ2-3; D is perhaps TRBD2 (6 bases). This CDR3 is built from 15 residues. V lost 2 bases and J 2 bases, leaving 11 bases between the germline ends. The CDR3 DNA is TGTGCCAGCAGTTTATCGGGACTGATCACAGATACGCAGTATTTT. This translates into CASSLSGLITDTQYF.

The J gene is TRBJ2-3, the V gene TRBV6-1, with D uncertain. Trimming took 9 bases from V and 6 from J, leaving 25 bases between them. The CDR3 is 16 amino acids. The germline V gene has CDR1 MNHNS and CDR2 SASEGT. DNA of the CDR3: TGTGCCAGTCAAGGCAGTTCGGGTTTTTTAGTGGATACGCAGTATTTT. Protein: CASQGSSGFLVDTQYF.

This clonotype has just a few counts. The chain couples TRBV28 to TRBJ2-7; TRBD2 matches 9 bases. The germline gives CDR1 MDHEN, CDR2 SYDVKM. Trimming took 3 bases from V and 0 from J; bases not matched to a gene: 15. The CDR3 is 19 residues long. The CDR3 DNA is TGTGCCAGCAGTTTCAAGCTTGAGGCGGGAGGGTTTAGCTCCTACGAGCAGTACTTC. It specifies CASSFKLEAGGFSSYEQYF.

The chain combines TRBV20-1 with TRBJ1-6; no definite D call. The CDR3 runs to 12 residues. Germline CDR1 is DFQATT and CDR2 is SNEGSKA (reference sequence). V gave up 2 bases and J gave up 9 bases, with 8 bases separating them. CDR3 loop: CSARTTSSPLHF. CDR3 bases: TGCAGTGCTAGAACCACATCTTCACCCCTCCACTTT.

In this sample, this clonotype turned up a few times. This chain uses TRBV11-2 with TRBJ2-5, with D perhaps TRBD2 (6 bases). This CDR3 has 16 residues. CDR1 is SGHAT, CDR2 FQNNGV, per germline. V was shortened by 1 base and J by 1 base, with 13 bases between the two germline ends. CDR3 coding DNA: TGTGCCAGCAGCTTAGTAACCGGGAGTCCCCAAGAGACCCAGTACTTC. Residues: CASSLVTGSPQETQYF.

The chain links TRBV28 to TRBJ2-7; D is undetermined. Trimming pared 7 bases from V and 4 bases from J, leaving 14 bases between. There are 13 residues in the CDR3. Germline CDR1 is MDHEN and CDR2 is SYDVKM. The CDR3: CASTIGPAYEQYF. As DNA, the CDR3 is TGTGCCAGCACCATCGGACCCGCTTACGAGCAGTACTTC.

This chain connects TRBV10-3 to TRBJ1-4; D remains unclear. Per the germline V gene, CDR1 is ENHRY and CDR2 is SYGVKD. The CDR3 sequence is 13 residues long. V was trimmed by 3 bases and J by 3 bases, leaving 5 bases between them. In nucleotides, the CDR3 is TGTGCCATCAGTGACGGATCTAATGAAAAACTGTTTTTT. Amino acids: CAISDGSNEKLFF.

This clonotype has more than one count but fewer than ten. The J gene is TRBJ1-2, the V gene TRBV7-8; D is possibly TRBD1 (5 bases). From germline, CDR1 is SGHVS and CDR2 FQNEAQ. This CDR3 region has 15 residues. V lost 2 bases and J 3 bases, leaving 13 bases between the germline ends. CDR3 region: CASSLYRLGDYGYTF. CDR3 in DNA: TGTGCCAGCAGCTTATATCGCCTAGGGGACTATGGCTACACCTTC.

This clonotype was seen repeatedly, ten times or more. The V gene is TRBV20-1, the J gene TRBJ2-7; no definite D call. Germline V CDR1 and CDR2: DFQATT, SNEGSKA (reference sequence). This CDR3 region has 16 residues. Trimming removed 3 bases at V and 2 bases at J, with 20 bases between. CDR3 loop: CSASRRYKRNPYEQYF. Written as DNA, the CDR3 is TGCAGTGCTAGCCGAAGATACAAAAGAAACCCCTACGAGCAGTACTTC.

This clonotype came up many times. This chain uses TRBV25-1 with TRBJ2-7; a weak D match, TRBD1 (5 bases). From germline, CDR1 is MGHDK and CDR2 SYGVNS. V was cut by 4 bases and J by 6 bases, with 10 bases left in between. The length of the CDR3 is 12 residues. CDR3 in DNA: TGTGCCAGCAGTGGGTACAGGTTCGAGCAGTACTTC. Its translation is CASSGYRFEQYF.

This clonotype was detected many times. This rearrangement joins TRBV27 to TRBJ2-7, with 7 bases identical to TRBD2. Germline lookup yields CDR1 MNHEY and CDR2 SMNVEV (reference sequence). This CDR3 is built from 13 residues. Germline trimming cut 5 bases from V and 4 bases from J; bases unmatched to any gene: 5. The CDR3 sequence is CASSRGRGYEQYF. CDR3 DNA sequence: TGTGCCAGCAGTCGAGGGAGGGGATACGAGCAGTACTTC.

V usage is TRBV6-5 and J usage is TRBJ2-7; D not resolved. The CDR3 is made up of 14 amino acids. The V gene lost 4 bases and the J gene lost 0 bases, with 10 bases spanning the gap. Germline V gene data show CDR1 as MNHEY and CDR2 as SVGAGI. For the CDR3, the DNA is TGTGCCAGCAGTTCCCACGTACTCTCCTACGAGCAGTACTTC. Amino acid sequence: CASSSHVLSYEQYF.

This clonotype was seen ten or more times. V usage is TRBV29-1 and J usage is TRBJ2-1; D is perhaps TRBD1 (5 bases). This CDR3 has 14 amino acids. Germline values: CDR1 SQVTM, CDR2 ANQGSEA. The V gene lost 7 bases and the J gene lost 2 bases, with 15 bases spanning the gap. The CDR3 sequence is CSGTDTATYNEQFF. In DNA form, the CDR3 reads TGCAGCGGTACGGACACGGCTACCTACAATGAGCAGTTCTTC.

J is TRBJ2-5 and V is TRBV24-1; TRBD1 might be the D (6 bases). Germline lookup yields CDR1 KGHDR and CDR2 SFDVKD. The CDR3 length is 14 residues. Deletions cut 4 bases from V and 7 bases from J, with 15 bases between. For the CDR3, the DNA is TGTGCCACCAGTGACCACAGGGTGCTCGCGACCCAGTACTTC. It encodes CATSDHRVLATQYF.

The chain employs TRBV20-1 and TRBJ1-1; D may be TRBD1 (5 bases). Trimming took 3 bases from V and 7 from J, leaving 9 bases between them. The CDR3 runs to 11 residues. Germline V gene lookup returns CDR1 DFQATT and CDR2 SNEGSKA (reference sequence). Here the CDR3 reads CSASRGREAFF. CDR3 sequence (DNA): TGCAGTGCTAGTAGGGGCCGTGAAGCTTTCTTT.

The rearrangement links TRBV7-2 to TRBJ1-6; 7 positions agree with TRBD1. V lost 0 bases, J lost 9 bases, and 5 bases stayed unmatched. CDR3 size: 15 residues. Looked up from germline, CDR1 is SGHTA and CDR2 is FQGNSA. CDR3 in DNA: TGTGCCAGCAGCTTAGCCGGGACAGCTGGTTCACCCCTCCACTTT. It is translated as CASSLAGTAGSPLHF.

The rearrangement links TRBV10-3 to TRBJ2-1, with D unresolved. CDR3 size: 9 residues. V lost 8 bases and J 8 bases, leaving 4 bases between the germline ends. Germline V gene data show CDR1 as ENHRY and CDR2 as SYGVKD. The CDR3 bases are TGTGCCATCGGCCATGAGCAGTTCTTC. Its protein is CAIGHEQFF.

This clonotype showed up just a few times. The chain's CDR3 is CASRRTSGGAGYTGELFF. The CDR3 region has the DNA TGTGCCAGCAGGCGGACTAGCGGGGGGGCAGGGTACACCGGGGAGCTGTTTTTT. The rearrangement joins TRBV28 to TRBJ2-2, with TRBD2 matching over 15 bases. Losses at the gene ends were 6 bases for V and 3 bases for J; bases not matched to a gene: 8. Germline-derived CDR1 and CDR2 are MDHEN and SYDVKM. The CDR3 contains 18 residues.